These 13 T cell receptor beta chains came from one sample sequenced in a study of blood T cells in healthy people across ages. Then a second PCR, running roughly 6 to 11 cycles, was carried out with a sample-barcoded 5' primer and a J-beta primer mix. TCRdb analysed the 5' RACE reads with MiXCR anew, one entry per CDR3 protein. The top ten clones hold under 50% of a sample with roughly 800,000 distinct CDR3 sequences, 40% to 65% of them seen once. Sequencing was performed on blood. The origin of the receptors is a man older than 75 in good health.

This chain links TRBV6-4 with TRBJ1-6, with 8 bases matching TRBD1. The CDR3 loop spans 16 amino acids. Germline CDR1 MRHNA, CDR2 SNTAGT. Trimming took 0 bases from V and 5 from J; bases not matched to a gene: 3. In DNA form, the CDR3 reads TGTGCCAGCAGTGACTCCCGACAGGGGAATAATTCACCCCTCCACTTT. Protein sequence: CASSDSRQGNNSPLHF.

The chain recombines TRBV5-5 with TRBJ2-3, with 13 bases lining up with TRBD2. The CDR3 covers 19 residues. Trimming took 4 bases from V and 14 from J; bases not matched to a gene: 25. Looked up from germline, CDR1 is SGHKS and CDR2 is YYEKEE (reference sequence). CDR3: CASSGGLAGFGVGHRYAYF. CDR3 nucleotides: TGTGCCAGCAGCGGGGGACTAGCGGGATTCGGCGTAGGGCACAGATACGCGTATTTT.

V gene TRBV2 combines with J gene TRBJ1-2; tentatively, D is TRBD1 (6 bases). Germline-derived CDR1 and CDR2 are SNHLY and FYNNEI. The CDR3 consists of 13 residues. V lost 3 bases and J lost 2, with 7 bases in between. The CDR3 is CASSEDRNYGYTF. The CDR3 DNA reads as TGTGCCAGCAGTGAGGACAGAAACTATGGCTACACCTTC.

This clonotype turned up a few times. The chain recombines TRBV6-6 with TRBJ1-2; 12 nucleotides match TRBD1. Germline loops: CDR1 MNHNY, CDR2 SVGAGI (reference sequence). V lost 8 bases to trimming and J lost 5 bases; unmatched junction nucleotides: 12. The CDR3 consists of 16 residues. The CDR3 bases are TGTGCCAGCGGCCGGGACAGGGGGCTTATCCCTTATGGCTACACCTTC. Residues: CASGRDRGLIPYGYTF.

As DNA, the CDR3 is TGTGCCAGCAGTATGACAGGTAGCTACGAGCAGTTCTTC. As protein: CASSMTGSYEQFF. The chain combines TRBV12-3 or TRBV12-4 with TRBJ2-1; possible D gene TRBD1, 6 bases. CDR3 size: 13 residues. V lost 5 bases and J 10 bases, leaving 15 bases between the germline ends.

This clonotype was seen a few times. This chain uses TRBV5-1 with TRBJ2-7, with D perhaps given as TRBD1 or TRBD2 (5 bases each). The CDR3 consists of 14 residues. CDR1 and CDR2 from the germline V gene are SGHRS and YFSETQ. Trimming left V 4 bases short and J 0 bases short, with 11 bases between. DNA for the CDR3: TGCGCCAGCAGCGTCCGGGACCACTCCTACGAGCAGTACTTC. It specifies CASSVRDHSYEQYF.

The CDR3 DNA is TGTGCCAGCAGCTTAAGTGTGACGGGCCTCCAAGAGACCCAGTACTTC. Amino acid sequence: CASSLSVTGLQETQYF. The J gene is TRBJ2-5, the V gene TRBV11-1, with D unresolved. CDR1 and CDR2 from the germline V gene are SGHAT and FQDESV (reference sequence). V was pared by 2 bases and J by 1 base, with 14 bases between. The CDR3 has 16 amino acids.

This clonotype was seen only a few times. This rearrangement joins TRBV5-1 to TRBJ2-7; no reliable D call. The CDR3 length is 16 residues. Germline CDR1 is SGHRS and CDR2 is YFSETQ. V was cut by 2 bases and J by 0 bases, with 15 bases left in between. CDR3 coding DNA: TGCGCCAGCAGCTTACAGAGTGGCCCTGGCTCCTACGAGCAGTACTTC. As protein: CASSLQSGPGSYEQYF. The full variable domain, with the rest looked up from reference TRBV5-1 and TRBJ2-7, is KAGVTQTPRYLIKTRGQQVTLSCSPISGHRSVSWYQQTPGQGLQFLFEYFSETQRNKGNFPGRFSGRQFSNSRSEMNVSTLELGDSALYLCASSLQSGPGSYEQYFGPGTRLTVT.

The J gene is TRBJ2-3, the V gene TRBV4-1; 7 bases agree with TRBD2. Germline V gene lookup returns CDR1 MGHRA and CDR2 YSYEKL. The CDR3 has 14 amino acids. V shed 4 bases, J shed 6 bases, and the junction held 7 bases outside the gene matches. The CDR3 is CASSRAGDIDTQYF. CDR3 coding DNA: TGCGCCAGCAGCCGGGCGGGAGATATTGATACGCAGTATTTT.

Details on this clonotype: Compared with germline, one end of the junction differs, possibly owing to a read error. V usage is TRBV28 and J usage is TRBJ2-7; 12 bases agree with TRBD2. This CDR3 contains 15 residues. The germline V gene encodes CDR1 MDHEN and CDR2 SYDVKM. The CDR3 DNA sequence: TGTGCCAGCAGCCGCGGACTAGCGGGATCCTACGGGCAGTACTTC. It encodes CASSRGLAGSYGQYF.

The V and J genes are TRBV7-2 and TRBJ1-4; D is undetermined. Germline assignment: CDR1 SGHTA and CDR2 FQGNSA. The CDR3 has 15 amino acids. Trimming shortened V by 5 bases and J by 3 bases, and 13 bases separated the two germline ends. For the CDR3, the DNA is TGTGCCAGCAGCCGGCGCACAGTAGCTAATGAAAAACTGTTTTTT. It codes for CASSRRTVANEKLFF.

The chain links TRBV20-1 to TRBJ2-3; 7 bases are shared with TRBD1. This CDR3 contains 14 residues. Germline CDR1 reads DFQATT; CDR2 reads SNEGSKA (reference sequence). With 8 bases clipped from V and 1 base from J, the junction kept 9 bases outside the gene matches. The CDR3 coding sequence is TGCAGTCCCCAGGGGACAGAGGGCACAGATACGCAGTATTTT. This gives the protein CSPQGTEGTDTQYF.

This clonotype was found once. The CDR3 DNA is TGCGCCAGCAGCTTGATGTCGGGGAACGAGTTCTTC. Its translation is CASSLMSGNEFF. The V and J genes are TRBV5-1 and TRBJ2-1, with D possibly being TRBD2 (5 bases). V was cut by 1 base and J by 14 bases, with 13 bases left in between. There are 12 residues in the CDR3. CDR1 and CDR2 from the germline V gene are SGHRS and YFSETQ.